This record looks at one T cell receptor beta chain sequence and its context. The sample holds other DNA sequences that translate to the same CDR3. These data are taken from a study of cytotoxic CD8 clonotypes in ibrutinib-treated CLL. This CDR3 has 13 residues. The V end was cut by 0 bases, the J end by 4 bases, with 7 bases between. CDR1 is SGDLS and CDR2 is YYNGEE in the germline V gene. TCRdb's table, derived via immunoSEQ multiplex PCR, lists solely in-frame clones and lacks some. The sample lists tens of thousands of clones, approximately 80% occurring once. V and J are TRBV9 and TRBJ2-5, with D possibly being TRBD1 (6 bases). This clonotype was sampled from a human donor with chronic lymphocytic leukemia. The starting material was PBMCs, obtained at disease progression, from a patient treated with ibrutinib. The CDR3: CASSVGGGETQYF. The CDR3 region has the DNA TGTGCCAGCAGCGTAGGAGGGGGAGAGACCCAGTACTTC.